This T cell receptor (beta chain) was recovered during a study of cytomegalovirus exposure and HLA in healthy donors. Study results and limitations: In presence/absence analyses, roughly uniform sequencing depth across donors was assumed. It was reported in a later analysis that an Asian-associated ancestry cluster showed fewer N-insertions than the roughly 710-donor mean.

This clone appeared once. Its matching antigen is unknown. PCR used 60 Vbeta primers and 13 Jbeta primers. Methods used by the authors: Some 9.9 million of 70 million to 80 million unique TCR beta chains were shared, per a later count. Clones were read by immunoSEQ multiplex PCR, and TCRdb kept only the in-frame ones, dropping some. The V and J calls and clone size were taken over from that table, and D and trimming were inferred from the DNA. The sample consists of approximately 220,000 clones, just over 75% of them appearing once. The CDR3 has 13 amino acids. CDR1 is SGHAT, CDR2 FQNNGV, per germline. V lost 0 bases to trimming and J lost 3 bases, with 6 bases between them.

This receptor was identified in a man aged 18 to 29 in good health and CMV-seronegative. Sequencing was done on a sample of PBMCs. The chain combines TRBV11-2 with TRBJ2-7; weak D call: TRBD1 (5 bases). The CDR3 reads CASSLDDSYEQYF. In DNA form, the CDR3 reads TGTGCCAGCAGCTTAGACGACAGCTACGAGCAGTACTTC.